This section outlines one T cell receptor beta chain sequence together with its context. Its antigen is as yet unknown. Germline V lookup: CDR1 MDHEN, CDR2 SYDVKM. The CDR3 has 13 amino acids. V dropped 5 bases and J dropped 5 bases, with 12 bases sitting between them. The entry originates in a study of identical twins. The study's findings and limits: Cord blood beta clonotypes present at high abundance carried fewer insertions; no such pattern appeared in memory repertoires.

Healthy Caucasians, and only they, were the donors. Unique molecular identifiers were present on cDNA, and template switching added a universal primer site. MiXCR, applied by TCRdb to the 5' RACE reads, yields one record per CDR3 protein. The table lists around 220,000 distinct CDR3 sequences, around 15% of them singletons. Sequencing input: memory (CD45RO+) T cells sorted from blood. This clonotype was sampled from a woman between 18 and 30 years old in good health. The chain employs TRBV28 and TRBJ2-5; possible D gene TRBD2, 6 bases. The CDR3 nucleotides read TGTGCCAGCAGTCCCTCGGGGAGGGAGACCCAGTACTTC. The encoded protein is CASSPSGRETQYF.